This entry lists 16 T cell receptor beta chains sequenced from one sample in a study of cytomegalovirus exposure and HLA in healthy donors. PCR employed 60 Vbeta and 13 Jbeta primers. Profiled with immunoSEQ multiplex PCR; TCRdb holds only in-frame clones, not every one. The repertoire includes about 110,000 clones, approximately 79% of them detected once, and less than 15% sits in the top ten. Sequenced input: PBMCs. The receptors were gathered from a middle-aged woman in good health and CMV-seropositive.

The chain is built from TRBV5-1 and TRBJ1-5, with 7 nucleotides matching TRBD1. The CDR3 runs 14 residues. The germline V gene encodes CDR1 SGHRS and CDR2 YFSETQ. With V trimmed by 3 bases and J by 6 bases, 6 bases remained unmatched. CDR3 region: CASSSSGGGQPQHF. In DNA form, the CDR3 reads TGCGCCAGCAGCTCCTCAGGGGGAGGTCAGCCCCAGCATTTT.

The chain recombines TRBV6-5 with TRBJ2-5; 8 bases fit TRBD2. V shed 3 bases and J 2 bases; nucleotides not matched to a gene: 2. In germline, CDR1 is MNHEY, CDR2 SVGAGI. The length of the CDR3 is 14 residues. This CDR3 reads CASSYLAGQETQYF. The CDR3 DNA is TGTGCCAGCAGTTATTTAGCGGGGCAAGAGACCCAGTACTTC.

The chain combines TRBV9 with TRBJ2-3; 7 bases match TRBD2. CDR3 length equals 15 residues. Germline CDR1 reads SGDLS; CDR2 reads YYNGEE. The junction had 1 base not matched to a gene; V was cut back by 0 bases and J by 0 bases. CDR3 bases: TGTGCCAGCAGCGTAGTCGGGGGGAGCACAGATACGCAGTATTTT. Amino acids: CASSVVGGSTDTQYF.

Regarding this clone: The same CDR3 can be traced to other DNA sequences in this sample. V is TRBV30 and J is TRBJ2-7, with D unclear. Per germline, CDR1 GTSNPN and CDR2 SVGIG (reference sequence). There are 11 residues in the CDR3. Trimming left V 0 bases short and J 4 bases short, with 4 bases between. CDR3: CAWSVRYEQYF. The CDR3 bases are TGTGCCTGGAGTGTTAGATACGAGCAGTACTTC.

For the CDR3, the DNA is TGTGCCAGCAACGTTGGCAACACAGATACGCAGTATTTT. Amino acids: CASNVGNTDTQYF. The rearrangement uses TRBV9 and TRBJ2-3; D is unresolved. The germline V gene encodes CDR1 SGDLS and CDR2 YYNGEE. The CDR3 is made up of 13 amino acids. Trimming took 6 bases from V and 2 from J, leaving 10 bases between them.

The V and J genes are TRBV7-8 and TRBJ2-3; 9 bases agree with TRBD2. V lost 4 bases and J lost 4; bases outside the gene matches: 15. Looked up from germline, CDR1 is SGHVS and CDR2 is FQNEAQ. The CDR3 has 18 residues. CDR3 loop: CASSSRASGASLADTQYF. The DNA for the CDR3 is TGTGCCAGCAGCTCCCGGGCTAGCGGGGCGTCGTTGGCAGATACGCAGTATTTT.

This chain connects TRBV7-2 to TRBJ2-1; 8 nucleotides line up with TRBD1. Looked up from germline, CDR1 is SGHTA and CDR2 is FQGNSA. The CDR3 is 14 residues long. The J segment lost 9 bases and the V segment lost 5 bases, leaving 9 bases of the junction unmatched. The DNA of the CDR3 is TGTGCCAGCAGCCCCGACAGGGGTACGATTGAGCAGTTCTTC. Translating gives CASSPDRGTIEQFF.

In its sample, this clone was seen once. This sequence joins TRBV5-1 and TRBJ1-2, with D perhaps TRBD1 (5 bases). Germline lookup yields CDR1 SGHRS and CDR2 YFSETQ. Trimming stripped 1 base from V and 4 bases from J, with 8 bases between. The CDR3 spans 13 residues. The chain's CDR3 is CASSLSGAYGYTF. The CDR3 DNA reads TGCGCCAGCAGCTTGAGCGGGGCCTATGGCTACACCTTC.

The CDR3 spells CASSLNRQESRPQHF. The CDR3 DNA is TGTGCCAGCTCACTCAACAGGCAGGAAAGCCGGCCCCAGCATTTT. The V gene is TRBV18, the J gene TRBJ1-5, with a weak D call TRBD1 (5 bases). The V gene's germline CDR1 is KGHSH and CDR2 LQKENI. The CDR3 covers 15 residues. V was shortened by 4 bases and J by 9 bases, with 19 bases between the two germline ends.

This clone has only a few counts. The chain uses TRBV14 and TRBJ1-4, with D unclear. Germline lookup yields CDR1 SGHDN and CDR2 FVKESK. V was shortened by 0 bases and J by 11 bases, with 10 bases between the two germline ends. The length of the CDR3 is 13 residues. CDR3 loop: CASSQDLGAKLFF. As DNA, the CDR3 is TGTGCCAGCAGCCAAGATTTGGGAGCGAAACTGTTTTTT.

CDR3 in DNA: TGTGCCAGCAGTATCGGGACTGGCTACGAGCAGTACTTC. This sequence encodes CASSIGTGYEQYF. The chain couples TRBV27 to TRBJ2-7, with D perhaps matching TRBD2 (6 bases). CDR3 length: 13 amino acids. The V and J ends lost 5 bases and 3 bases respectively, with 11 bases between them. The germline V gene has CDR1 MNHEY and CDR2 SMNVEV (reference sequence).

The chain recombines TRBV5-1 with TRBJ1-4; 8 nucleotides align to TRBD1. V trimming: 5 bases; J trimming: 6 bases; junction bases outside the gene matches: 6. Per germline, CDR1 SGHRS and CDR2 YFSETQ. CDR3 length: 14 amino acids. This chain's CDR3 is CASRAGGIDEKLFF. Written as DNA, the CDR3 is TGCGCCAGCAGAGCAGGGGGCATAGATGAAAAACTGTTTTTT.

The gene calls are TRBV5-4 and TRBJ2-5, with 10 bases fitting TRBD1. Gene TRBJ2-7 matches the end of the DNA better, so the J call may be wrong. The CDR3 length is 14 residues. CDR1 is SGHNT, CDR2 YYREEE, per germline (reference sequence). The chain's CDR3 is CASSWGQGPYEQYF. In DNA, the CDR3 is TGTGCCAGCAGCTGGGGACAGGGGCCCTACGAGCAGTACTTC.

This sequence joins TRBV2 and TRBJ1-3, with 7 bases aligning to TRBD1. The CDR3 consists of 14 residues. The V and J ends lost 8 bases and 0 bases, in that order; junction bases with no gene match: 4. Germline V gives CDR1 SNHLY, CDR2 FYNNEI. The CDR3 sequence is CASQGQFSGNTIYF. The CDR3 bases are TGTGCCAGCCAGGGACAGTTCTCTGGAAACACCATATATTTT.

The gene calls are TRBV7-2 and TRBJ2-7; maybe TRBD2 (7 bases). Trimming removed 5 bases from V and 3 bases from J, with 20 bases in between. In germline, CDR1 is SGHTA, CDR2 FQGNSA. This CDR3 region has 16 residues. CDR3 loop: CASSLQQGGGFYEQYF. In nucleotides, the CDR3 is TGTGCCAGCAGCCTCCAGCAAGGGGGAGGGTTCTACGAGCAGTACTTC.

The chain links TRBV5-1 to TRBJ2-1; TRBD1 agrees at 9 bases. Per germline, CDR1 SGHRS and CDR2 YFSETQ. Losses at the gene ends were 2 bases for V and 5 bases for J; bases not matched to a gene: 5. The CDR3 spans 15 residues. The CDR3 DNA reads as TGCGCCAGCAGCTTACCACAGGGGGCCAACAATGAGCAGTTCTTC. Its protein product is CASSLPQGANNEQFF.